These 9 T cell receptor beta chains were all obtained from the same sample, sequenced in a study of blood T cell repertoires in COVID-19. The protocol was immunoSEQ multiplex PCR, while the TCRdb copy is restricted to in-frame clones and leaves out a portion. The table includes some 250,000 clones, more than 75% detected once. The sequencing input was peripheral blood. Source of these receptors: a woman in her thirties or forties who had recovered from COVID-19.

This clone occurred once. The V gene is TRBV7-2, the J gene TRBJ2-7; 7 nucleotides line up with TRBD2. The CDR3 length is 15 residues. Germline V CDR1 and CDR2: SGHTA, FQGNSA. After removal of 4 bases from V and 3 bases from J, the junction contained 9 bases not matched to a gene. CDR3 loop: CASSSQWGRDYEQYF. CDR3 nucleotides: TGTGCCAGCAGCTCCCAGTGGGGGAGGGACTACGAGCAGTACTTC.

The gene calls are TRBV5-4 and TRBJ1-1; 10 bases line up with TRBD1. V lost 3 bases and J lost 10; bases outside the gene matches: 6. CDR3 length: 13 amino acids. CDR1 and CDR2 (germline): SGHNT, YYREEE (reference sequence). The CDR3 spells CASSWGQGRGAFF. The CDR3 nucleotides are TGTGCCAGCAGCTGGGGACAGGGGAGGGGAGCTTTCTTT.

V usage is TRBV5-1 and J usage is TRBJ2-2; possibly TRBD2 for D (6 bases). This CDR3 contains 16 residues. Germline V CDR1 and CDR2: SGHRS, YFSETQ. Trimming cost V 4 bases and J 1 base, with 14 bases left between them. This CDR3 is CASSPYVAENTGELFF. Written as DNA, the CDR3 is TGCGCCAGCAGCCCCTATGTAGCGGAGAACACCGGGGAGCTGTTTTTT.

The rearrangement uses TRBV5-1 and TRBJ2-2; 7 bases match TRBD1. CDR1 is SGHRS, CDR2 YFSETQ, per germline. V was pared by 9 bases and J by 4 bases, with 6 bases of the junction left unmatched. The CDR3 sequence is 13 residues long. For the CDR3, the DNA is TGCGCCACCAAGGGGGCCGGCACCGGGGAGCTGTTTTTT. It encodes CATKGAGTGELFF.

This chain connects TRBV7-8 to TRBJ2-1; 9 bases align to TRBD1. Germline V gene sequence: CDR1 SGHVS, CDR2 FQNEAQ. This CDR3 has 15 residues. Trimming removed 5 bases from V and 7 bases from J; junction bases left unmatched: 9. CDR3 sequence: CASSLGQGGRNEQFF. Here the CDR3 DNA reads TGTGCCAGCAGCCTGGGACAGGGTGGTAGAAATGAGCAGTTCTTC. The complete variable domain, with remaining parts taken from reference TRBV7-8 and TRBJ2-1, reads GAGVSQSPRYKVAKRGQDVALRCDPISGHVSLFWYQQALGQGPEFLTYFQNEAQLDKSGLPSDRFFAERPEGSVSTLKIQRTQQEDSAVYLCASSLGQGGRNEQFFGPGTRLTVL.

The J gene is TRBJ2-1, the V gene TRBV12-3 or TRBV12-4, with 7 nucleotides matching TRBD1. The length of the CDR3 is 12 residues. V gave up 6 bases and J gave up 9 bases; unmatched junction bases: 5. The chain's CDR3 is CASSPDRVEQFF. CDR3 DNA sequence: TGTGCCAGCAGCCCCGACAGGGTTGAGCAGTTCTTC.

This clone was observed a few times. V gene TRBV11-2 combines with J gene TRBJ2-3, with 7 bases aligning to TRBD2. The length of the CDR3 is 14 residues. The V segment lost 0 bases and the J segment 6 bases; nucleotides outside the gene matches: 3. CDR1 and CDR2 from the germline V gene are SGHAT and FQNNGV. CDR3 nucleotides: TGTGCCAGCAGCTTAGAGGTAGCGGGTGATACGCAGTATTTT. This encodes CASSLEVAGDTQYF.

The rearrangement links TRBV18 to TRBJ1-1, with D tentatively TRBD1 (5 bases). V lost 0 bases, J lost 10 bases, and 18 bases lay in between. Germline CDR1 KGHSH, CDR2 LQKENI. The CDR3 extends over 15 amino acids. CDR3 region: CASSPPSVSDTGAFF. DNA for the CDR3: TGTGCCAGCTCACCACCGTCGGTGTCGGACACCGGAGCTTTCTTT.

This clone was seen only a few times. The chain joins TRBV29-1 to TRBJ2-7; 8 positions agree with TRBD1. J gave up 0 bases and V 6 bases, and 10 bases lay outside the gene matches. From germline, CDR1 is SQVTM and CDR2 ANQGSEA. The CDR3 consists of 15 residues. As DNA, the CDR3 is TGCAGCGTCTCCACGGACAGGGAGAGCTCCTACGAGCAGTACTTC. The encoded protein is CSVSTDRESSYEQYF.